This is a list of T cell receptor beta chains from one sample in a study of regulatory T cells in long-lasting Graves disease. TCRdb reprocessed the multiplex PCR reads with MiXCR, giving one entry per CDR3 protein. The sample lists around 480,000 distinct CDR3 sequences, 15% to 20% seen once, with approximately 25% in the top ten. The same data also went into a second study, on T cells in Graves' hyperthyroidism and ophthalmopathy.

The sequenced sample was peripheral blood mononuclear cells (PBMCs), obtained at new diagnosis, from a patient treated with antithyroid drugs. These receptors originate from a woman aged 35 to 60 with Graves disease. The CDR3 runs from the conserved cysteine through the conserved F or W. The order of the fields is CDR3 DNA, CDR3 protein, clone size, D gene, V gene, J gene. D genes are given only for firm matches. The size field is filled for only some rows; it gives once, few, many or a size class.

TGCAGTGCTAGGTCGCTATATGGCTACACCTTC,CSARSLYGYTF,-,-,TRBV20-1,TRBJ1-2
TGTGCCAGCAGCTCTCAGGGAAGGGGCTATGGCTACACCTTC,CASSSQGRGYGYTF,-,-,TRBV7-9,TRBJ1-2
TGTGCCAGCAGTGACTTACAGGGTGTAAATTCACCCCTCCACTTT,CASSDLQGVNSPLHF,-,-,TRBV7-8,TRBJ1-6
TGTGCCAGCAGCCTGGGACGGCCTACTCCCTACAATGAGCAGTTCTTC,CASSLGRPTPYNEQFF,few,-,TRBV5-5,TRBJ2-1
TGTGCCAGCAGTTCTAGCGGGGGGGGATACAATGAGCAGTTCTTC,CASSSSGGGYNEQFF,many,TRBD2,TRBV7-9,TRBJ2-1
TGTGCCAGTAGCCGAGACAAGTCTAATGAAAAACTGTTTTTT,CASSRDKSNEKLFF,-,-,TRBV19,TRBJ1-4
TGTGCCAGCAGTTACCGACCGAACTCTGGAAACACCATATATTTT,CASSYRPNSGNTIYF,once,-,TRBV6-5,TRBJ1-3
TGCGCCAGCAGCGCCTTCGTCCTTGGGGCTGGGAACACTGAAGCTTTCTTT,CASSAFVLGAGNTEAFF,many,-,TRBV5-1,TRBJ1-1
TGTGCCAGCAGAGCAAATAGCGGGGGGTACGAGCAGTACTTC,CASRANSGGYEQYF,many,TRBD2,TRBV12-3/TRBV12-4,TRBJ2-7
TGTGCCAGCAGTTACAGGGTACCTACGGGGATGAGGCCCAGGGGGAGCTACGAGCAGTACTTC,CASSYRVPTGMRPRGSYEQYF,many,TRBD1,TRBV6-2/TRBV6-3,TRBJ2-7
TGTGCCAGCGGCCAGGGGGTCAATTCACCCCTCCACTTT,CASGQGVNSPLHF,many,TRBD1,TRBV11-2,TRBJ1-6